The next 27 T cell receptor beta chains were all read from a single sample in a study of cytomegalovirus exposure and HLA in healthy donors. Primers: 60 Vbeta forward and 13 Jbeta reverse. Sequencing used immunoSEQ multiplex PCR; TCRdb keeps in-frame clones, though not all of them. The table has 100,000 to 150,000 clones, roughly 72% seen once. Sequencing input: PBMCs. The receptors shown here come from a woman in her 50s in good health and CMV-seropositive.

The chain has TRBV6-1 and TRBJ2-5, with a possible D match to TRBD1 (6 bases). Trimming removed 5 bases at V and 5 bases at J, with 18 bases between. There are 15 residues in the CDR3. Germline CDR1 is MNHNS and CDR2 is SASEGT. The CDR3, as DNA: TGTGCCAGCAGTTCCACGGGTACAGGGTGGGAGACCCAGTACTTC. Its protein is CASSSTGTGWETQYF.

The rearrangement links TRBV5-1 to TRBJ2-5; TRBD2 aligns across 7 bases. The CDR3 loop spans 14 amino acids. The germline CDR1 and CDR2 sequences are SGHRS and YFSETQ. Losses at the gene ends were 5 bases for V and 5 bases for J; bases not matched to a gene: 9. The CDR3, as DNA: TGCGCCAGCAGTCGGGCGGGAGAGGCGGAGACCCAGTACTTC. This gives the protein CASSRAGEAETQYF. Drawing the rest from reference TRBV5-1 and TRBJ2-5, the complete variable domain is KAGVTQTPRYLIKTRGQQVTLSCSPISGHRSVSWYQQTPGQGLQFLFEYFSETQRNKGNFPGRFSGRQFSNSRSEMNVSTLELGDSALYLCASSRAGEAETQYFGPGTRLLVL.

The rearrangement joins TRBV2 to TRBJ2-7; 11 positions match TRBD1. CDR1 is SNHLY, CDR2 FYNNEI, per germline. After removal of 6 bases from V and 4 bases from J, the junction contained 5 bases not matched to a gene. The CDR3 is made up of 14 amino acids. The CDR3 sequence: CASSGTGGRYEQYF. CDR3 coding DNA: TGTGCCAGCAGCGGGACAGGGGGAAGGTACGAGCAGTACTTC.

The rearrangement links TRBV27 to TRBJ1-4, with TRBD1 identical over 9 bases. V shed 5 bases and J 8 bases; nucleotides not matched to a gene: 9. The CDR3 has 15 residues. Germline CDR1 MNHEY, CDR2 SMNVEV (reference sequence). Here the CDR3 DNA reads TGTGCCAGCAGTCCCCACAGGGGGCTCGGGGAAAAACTGTTTTTT. This translates into CASSPHRGLGEKLFF. Looking up the rest from reference TRBV27 and TRBJ1-4 gives the full variable domain: EAQVTQNPRYLITVTGKKLTVTCSQNMNHEYMSWYRQDPGLGLRQIYYSMNVEVTDKGDVPEGYKVSRKEKRNFPLILESPSPNQTSLYFCASSPHRGLGEKLFFGSGTQLSVL.

V is TRBV4-3 and J is TRBJ1-6; D may be TRBD1 (5 bases). Trimming pared 1 base from V and 7 bases from J, leaving 14 bases between. This CDR3 has 16 amino acids. Germline V lookup: CDR1 LGHNA, CDR2 YSLEER. The CDR3 protein is CASSQAYAGGNSPLHF. CDR3 nucleotides: TGCGCCAGCAGCCAAGCTTACGCGGGGGGGAATTCACCCCTCCACTTT.

This chain uses TRBV7-6 with TRBJ2-3; 10 positions match TRBD2. This CDR3 contains 15 residues. CDR1 is SGHVS and CDR2 is FNYEAQ in the germline V gene. Unmatched junction bases numbered 3, after V lost 5 bases and J lost 1 base. This chain's CDR3 is CASSRAGGGTDTQYF. The DNA of the CDR3 is TGTGCCAGCAGCCGAGCGGGGGGGGGCACAGATACGCAGTATTTT.

V is TRBV30 and J is TRBJ1-4; no reliable D call. Trimming took off 1 base at V and 7 bases at J, with 10 bases between the two ends. This CDR3 is built from 13 residues. Germline assignment: CDR1 GTSNPN and CDR2 SVGIG (reference sequence). The chain's CDR3 is CAWSAPGSEKLFF. The CDR3 nucleotides read TGTGCCTGGAGTGCTCCTGGCTCTGAAAAACTGTTTTTT.

The chain employs TRBV19 and TRBJ1-6, with 8 bases fitting TRBD1. The CDR3 covers 13 residues. Per germline, CDR1 LNHDA and CDR2 SQIVND (reference sequence). V trimming: 10 bases; J trimming: 6 bases; junction bases outside the gene matches: 5. The CDR3 sequence is CATQQGGNSPLHF. The CDR3, as DNA: TGTGCCACACAACAGGGGGGTAATTCACCCCTCCACTTT. Supplemented by reference TRBV19 and TRBJ1-6, the full variable domain reads DGGITQSPKYLFRKEGQNVTLSCEQNLNHDAMYWYRQDPGQGLRLIYYSQIVNDFQKGDIAEGYSVSREKKESFPLTVTSAQKNPTAFYLCATQQGGNSPLHFGNGTRLTVT.

This clone was seen a few times. The chain links TRBV5-1 to TRBJ2-1; 14 positions agree with TRBD2. Germline lookup yields CDR1 SGHRS and CDR2 YFSETQ. This CDR3 is 20 amino acids long. The V segment lost 3 bases and the J segment 6 bases; nucleotides outside the gene matches: 17. This chain's CDR3 is CASSSGRGLAGVGGANEQFF. CDR3 nucleotide sequence: TGCGCCAGCAGCTCGGGGAGGGGACTAGCGGGAGTCGGGGGAGCCAATGAGCAGTTCTTC.

The chain joins TRBV28 to TRBJ1-5; the match to TRBD1 covers 10 bases. The V gene end was trimmed by 6 bases and the J gene end by 0 bases; junction bases not matched to a gene: 8. This CDR3 region has 17 residues. Per the germline V gene, CDR1 is MDHEN and CDR2 is SYDVKM. In nucleotides, the CDR3 is TGTGCCAGCAGCCTGGACAGGGGGAGGTATAGCAATCAGCCCCAGCATTTT. It codes for CASSLDRGRYSNQPQHF.

This clone was observed once. This chain uses TRBV2 with TRBJ2-2, with D possibly TRBD2 on 6 matching bases. The ends were cut back, 6 bases at V and 5 bases at J, with 16 bases in the middle. This CDR3 spans 15 amino acids. The germline CDR1 and CDR2 sequences are SNHLY and FYNNEI. Written as DNA, the CDR3 is TGTGCCAGCAGGCCCCGGGCGGGACGGACCGGGGAGCTGTTTTTT. It translates to CASRPRAGRTGELFF.

The CDR3 protein is CASSLGQGRAIYGYTF. DNA for the CDR3: TGTGCCAGCAGCTTAGGACAGGGGAGGGCTATCTATGGCTACACCTTC. This chain links TRBV7-2 with TRBJ1-2, with 8 nucleotides matching TRBD1. The CDR3 contains 16 residues. V was clipped by 1 base and J by 4 bases; unmatched bases: 8. Per the germline V gene, CDR1 is SGHTA and CDR2 is FQGNSA.

CDR3 loop: CASSGGTGVSETQYF. CDR3 bases: TGTGCCAGCAGTGGGGGGACAGGGGTGTCGGAGACCCAGTACTTC. V and J are TRBV2 and TRBJ2-5, with TRBD1 matching over 10 bases. The V and J ends lost 4 bases and 5 bases, in that order; junction bases with no gene match: 7. Germline values: CDR1 SNHLY, CDR2 FYNNEI. The CDR3 runs to 15 residues.

The rearrangement joins TRBV7-2 to TRBJ2-3; 11 bases line up with TRBD2. V shed 5 bases, J shed 4 bases, and the junction held 8 bases outside the gene matches. Germline CDR1 and CDR2: SGHTA and FQGNSA. The CDR3 spans 16 residues. CDR3 coding DNA: TGTGCCAGCAGCCCTCGGGGACTAGCGGTATCAGATACGCAGTATTTT. Amino acids: CASSPRGLAVSDTQYF.

V gene TRBV7-2 combines with J gene TRBJ2-5, with 8 nucleotides matching TRBD1. Germline trimming cut 5 bases from V and 4 bases from J; bases unmatched to any gene: 9. Germline CDR1 SGHTA, CDR2 FQGNSA. This CDR3 has 15 residues. The CDR3 sequence: CASSRYAGGLETQYF. The CDR3 DNA follows: TGTGCCAGCAGCCGGTATGCAGGGGGCTTAGAGACCCAGTACTTC.

This chain joins TRBV30 and TRBJ2-7; 9 bases align to TRBD1. CDR1 and CDR2 from the germline V gene are GTSNPN and SVGIG (reference sequence). The CDR3 runs to 14 residues. Losses at the gene ends were 3 bases for V and 0 bases for J; bases not matched to a gene: 3. The CDR3 reads CAWRRTGASYEQYF. As DNA, the CDR3 is TGTGCCTGGAGGCGGACAGGGGCCTCCTACGAGCAGTACTTC.

In the case of this clone: Other DNA sequences from this sample encode an identical CDR3 as well. This chain uses TRBV18 with TRBJ1-1, with 9 bases lining up with TRBD1. V lost 6 bases to trimming and J lost 2 bases; unmatched junction nucleotides: 4. Germline assignment: CDR1 KGHSH and CDR2 LQKENI. This CDR3 comprises 14 residues. This CDR3 reads CASSPGQGNTEAFF. CDR3 coding DNA: TGTGCCAGCTCGCCGGGACAGGGAAACACTGAAGCTTTCTTT. The full variable domain, completed using reference TRBV18 and TRBJ1-1, is NAGVMQNPRHLVRRRGQEARLRCSPMKGHSHVYWYRQLPEEGLKFMVYLQKENIIDESGMPKERFSAEFPKEGPSILRIQQVVRGDSAAYFCASSPGQGNTEAFFGQGTRLTVV.

This clone was recorded a few times. V and J are TRBV7-2 and TRBJ2-5; D is unclear. TRBJ2-7 explains the end of the DNA better; the J call may be wrong. Germline values: CDR1 SGHTA, CDR2 FQGNSA. CDR3 size: 15 residues. CDR3: CASSFGPGPNYEQYF. CDR3 bases: TGTGCCAGCAGCTTCGGCCCCGGCCCAAACTACGAGCAGTACTTC.

The rearrangement links TRBV2 to TRBJ2-6; TRBD1 aligns across 7 bases. The CDR3 is made up of 13 amino acids. The J segment lost 4 bases and the V segment lost 9 bases, leaving 3 bases of the junction unmatched. Germline CDR1 reads SNHLY; CDR2 reads FYNNEI. The CDR3 DNA sequence: TGTGCCAGACAGGGGAGCGGGGCCAACGTCCTGACTTTC. Its translation: CARQGSGANVLTF.

The chain uses TRBV5-5 and TRBJ2-7; 9 nucleotides align to TRBD1. Germline-derived CDR1 and CDR2 are SGHKS and YYEKEE (reference sequence). This CDR3 has 15 amino acids. After removal of 5 bases from V and 2 bases from J, the junction contained 8 bases not matched to a gene. The CDR3 bases are TGTGCCAGCAGTCACGGGACAGGGTCTCCCTACGAGCAGTACTTC. Amino acid sequence: CASSHGTGSPYEQYF.

The rearrangement links TRBV7-2 to TRBJ1-5; possible D gene TRBD1, 6 bases. Per the germline V gene, CDR1 is SGHTA and CDR2 is FQGNSA. The CDR3 sequence is 13 residues long. Trimming left V 5 bases short and J 7 bases short, with 12 bases between. The CDR3 DNA is TGTGCCAGCAGCCCGGGGGGGGGCCAGCCCCAGCATTTT. It is translated as CASSPGGGQPQHF. The full variable domain, its missing parts supplied by reference TRBV7-2 and TRBJ1-5, is GAGVSQSPSNKVTEKGKDVELRCDPISGHTALYWYRQSLGQGLEFLIYFQGNSAPDKSGLPSDRFSAERTGGSVSTLTIQRTQQEDSAVYLCASSPGGGQPQHFGDGTRLSIL.

The table lists this clone with a count of one. V and J are TRBV19 and TRBJ2-7; a possible D gene is TRBD2 (5 bases). The CDR3 length is 14 residues. From germline, CDR1 is LNHDA and CDR2 SQIVND (reference sequence). V dropped 6 bases and J dropped 0 bases, with 12 bases sitting between them. DNA of the CDR3: TGTGCCAGTAGAGAGACTGGGAGCTCCTACGAGCAGTACTTC. It translates to CASRETGSSYEQYF.

This chain joins TRBV30 and TRBJ1-4; D remains ambiguous. The CDR3 has 13 amino acids. The germline gives CDR1 GTSNPN, CDR2 SVGIG (reference sequence). Trimming shortened V by 4 bases and J by 10 bases, and 16 bases separated the two germline ends. The CDR3 bases are TGTGCCTGGAACGGAGCCGGCGTTGGAAAACTGTTTTTT. Translation gives CAWNGAGVGKLFF.

The genes are TRBV2 and TRBJ1-5, with D tentatively TRBD1 (5 bases). The CDR3 is 13 residues long. Germline CDR1 is SNHLY and CDR2 is FYNNEI. V lost 8 bases and J lost 4, with 12 bases in between. CDR3 region: CASAGQANQPQHF. The DNA for the CDR3 is TGTGCCAGCGCAGGGCAGGCTAATCAGCCCCAGCATTTT. Together with reference TRBV2 and TRBJ1-5, the CDR3 gives the full variable domain: EPEVTQTPSHQVTQMGQEVILRCVPISNHLYFYWYRQILGQKVEFLVSFYNNEISEKSEIFDDQFSVERPDGSNFTLKIRSTKLEDSAMYFCASAGQANQPQHFGDGTRLSIL.

The V call is TRBV28, the J call TRBJ2-7, with 7 bases aligning to TRBD2. The ends lost 6 bases at V and 0 bases at J; junction bases unmatched: 8. The CDR3 length is 15 residues. Germline values: CDR1 MDHEN, CDR2 SYDVKM. Here the CDR3 reads CASSQLAPSSYEQYF. CDR3 bases: TGTGCCAGCAGCCAACTAGCGCCGAGCTCCTACGAGCAGTACTTC.

The chain employs TRBV30 and TRBJ1-4; TRBD1 might be the D (5 bases). The CDR3 has 16 amino acids. The V end lost 1 base, the J end lost 2 bases, and 14 bases lay between the germline ends. Germline CDR1 and CDR2: GTSNPN and SVGIG (reference sequence). CDR3 protein: CAWSGPQGATNEKLFF. CDR3 bases: TGTGCCTGGAGTGGGCCCCAGGGCGCGACTAATGAAAAACTGTTTTTT.

V gene TRBV6-5 combines with J gene TRBJ1-3; TRBD1 matches 7 bases. V shed 6 bases and J 4 bases; nucleotides not matched to a gene: 6. The CDR3 totals 14 residues. CDR1 and CDR2 (germline): MNHEY, SVGAGI. The CDR3, as DNA: TGTGCCAGCAGCCCGACAGGGTACGGAAACACCATATATTTT. Amino acids: CASSPTGYGNTIYF.